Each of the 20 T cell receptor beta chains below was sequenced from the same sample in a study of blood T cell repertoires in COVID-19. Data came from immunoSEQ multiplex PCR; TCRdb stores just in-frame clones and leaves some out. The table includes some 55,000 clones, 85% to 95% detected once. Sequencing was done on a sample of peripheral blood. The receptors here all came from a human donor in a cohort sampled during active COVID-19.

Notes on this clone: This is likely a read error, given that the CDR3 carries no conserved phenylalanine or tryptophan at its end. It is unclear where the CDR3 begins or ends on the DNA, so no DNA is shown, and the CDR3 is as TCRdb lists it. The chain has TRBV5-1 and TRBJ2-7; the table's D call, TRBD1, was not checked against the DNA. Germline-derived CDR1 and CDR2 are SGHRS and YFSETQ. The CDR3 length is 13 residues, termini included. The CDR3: CASSLAPQASKEI.

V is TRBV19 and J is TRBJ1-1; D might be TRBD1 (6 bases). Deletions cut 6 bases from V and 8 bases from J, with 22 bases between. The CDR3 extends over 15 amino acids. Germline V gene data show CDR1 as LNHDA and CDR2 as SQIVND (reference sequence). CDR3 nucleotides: TGTGCCAGTAGCGCCGGGAGGGGGAGAGCATCCGAAGCTTTCTTT. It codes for CASSAGRGRASEAFF.

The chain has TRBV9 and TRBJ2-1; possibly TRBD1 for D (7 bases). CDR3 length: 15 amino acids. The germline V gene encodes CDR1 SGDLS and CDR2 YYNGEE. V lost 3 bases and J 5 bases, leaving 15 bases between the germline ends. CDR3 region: CASSAGGLDHNEQFF. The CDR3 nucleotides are TGTGCCAGCAGCGCAGGGGGACTGGACCACAATGAGCAGTTCTTC.

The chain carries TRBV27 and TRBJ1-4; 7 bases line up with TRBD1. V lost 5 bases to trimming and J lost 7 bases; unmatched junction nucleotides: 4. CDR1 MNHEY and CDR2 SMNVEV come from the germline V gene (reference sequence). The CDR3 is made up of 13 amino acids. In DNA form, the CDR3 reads TGTGCCAGCAGTCGCGACAGGGTTGAAAAACTGTTTTTT. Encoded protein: CASSRDRVEKLFF.

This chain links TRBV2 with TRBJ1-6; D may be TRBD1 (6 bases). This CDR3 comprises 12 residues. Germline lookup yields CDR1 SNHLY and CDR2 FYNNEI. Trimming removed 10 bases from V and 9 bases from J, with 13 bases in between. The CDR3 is CATYGGGSPLHF. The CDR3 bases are TGTGCCACCTATGGGGGCGGTTCACCCCTCCACTTT.

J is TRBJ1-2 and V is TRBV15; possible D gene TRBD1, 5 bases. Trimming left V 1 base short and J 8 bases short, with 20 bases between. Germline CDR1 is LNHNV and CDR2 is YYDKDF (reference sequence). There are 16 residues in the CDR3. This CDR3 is CATSRGRGTESTGYTF. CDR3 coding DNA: TGTGCCACCAGCAGAGGTCGGGGGACGGAGTCCACCGGCTACACCTTC.

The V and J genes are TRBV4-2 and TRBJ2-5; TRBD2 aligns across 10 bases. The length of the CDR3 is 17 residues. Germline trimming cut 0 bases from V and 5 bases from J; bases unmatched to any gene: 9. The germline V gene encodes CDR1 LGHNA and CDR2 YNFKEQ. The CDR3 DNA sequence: TGTGCCAGCAGCCAAGACGGGGCAGCGGGGGGGAGGGAGACCCAGTACTTC. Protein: CASSQDGAAGGRETQYF.

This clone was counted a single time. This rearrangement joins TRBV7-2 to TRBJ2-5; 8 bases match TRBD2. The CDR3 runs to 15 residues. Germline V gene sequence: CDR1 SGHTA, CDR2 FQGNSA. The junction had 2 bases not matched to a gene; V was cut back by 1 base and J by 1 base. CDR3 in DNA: TGTGCCAGCAGCTTAGGAGGACTAGCCCAAGAGACCCAGTACTTC. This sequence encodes CASSLGGLAQETQYF.

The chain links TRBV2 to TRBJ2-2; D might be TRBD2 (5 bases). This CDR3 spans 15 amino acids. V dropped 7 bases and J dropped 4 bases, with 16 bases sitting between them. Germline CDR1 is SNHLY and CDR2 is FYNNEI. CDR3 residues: CASKWKLAGTGELFF. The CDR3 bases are TGTGCCAGCAAATGGAAGCTTGCGGGCACCGGGGAGCTGTTTTTT.

As DNA, the CDR3 is TGTGCCACCAGCAGCCGACAGGCCCTTATCTACGAGCAGTACGTC. Protein product: CATSSRQALIYEQYV. The chain combines TRBV15 with TRBJ2-7, with D possibly matching TRBD1 (6 bases). The CDR3 has 15 amino acids. Germline assignment: CDR1 LNHNV and CDR2 YYDKDF (reference sequence). V was cut by 3 bases and J by 3 bases, with 15 bases left in between.

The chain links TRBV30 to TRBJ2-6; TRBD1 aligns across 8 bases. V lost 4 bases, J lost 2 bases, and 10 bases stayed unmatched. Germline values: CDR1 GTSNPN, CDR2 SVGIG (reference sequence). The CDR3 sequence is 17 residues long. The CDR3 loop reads CAWNLPQTGAGANVLTF. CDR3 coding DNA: TGTGCCTGGAACCTCCCTCAGACAGGGGCTGGGGCCAACGTCCTGACTTTC.

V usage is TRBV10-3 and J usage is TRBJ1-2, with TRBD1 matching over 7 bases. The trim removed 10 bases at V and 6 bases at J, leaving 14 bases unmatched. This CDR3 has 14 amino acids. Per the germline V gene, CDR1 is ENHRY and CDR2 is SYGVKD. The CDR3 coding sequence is TGTGCCAGCCACCGAGGGGGCGGTCTGGATGGCTACACCTTC. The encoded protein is CASHRGGGLDGYTF.

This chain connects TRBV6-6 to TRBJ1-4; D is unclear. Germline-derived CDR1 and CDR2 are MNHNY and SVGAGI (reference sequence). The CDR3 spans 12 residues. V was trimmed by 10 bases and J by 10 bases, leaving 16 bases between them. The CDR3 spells CATKNTGGKLFF. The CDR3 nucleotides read TGTGCCACCAAAAACACCGGCGGAAAACTGTTTTTT.

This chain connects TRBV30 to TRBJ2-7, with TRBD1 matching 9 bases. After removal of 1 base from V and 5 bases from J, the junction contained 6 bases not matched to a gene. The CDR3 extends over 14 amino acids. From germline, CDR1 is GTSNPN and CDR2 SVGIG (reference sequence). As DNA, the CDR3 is TGTGCCTGGAGTGCCCGGACAGGGGTGAACGAGCAGTACTTC. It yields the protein CAWSARTGVNEQYF.

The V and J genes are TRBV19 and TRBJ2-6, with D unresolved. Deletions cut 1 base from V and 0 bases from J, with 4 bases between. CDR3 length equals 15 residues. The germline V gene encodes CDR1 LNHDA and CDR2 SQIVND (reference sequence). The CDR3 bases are TGTGCCAGTAGTATAGGCGGCTCTGGGGCCAACGTCCTGACTTTC. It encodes CASSIGGSGANVLTF.

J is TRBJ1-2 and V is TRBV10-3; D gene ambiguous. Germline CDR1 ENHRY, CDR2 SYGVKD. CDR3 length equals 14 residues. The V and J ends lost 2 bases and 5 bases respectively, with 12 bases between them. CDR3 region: CAISEDASGYGYTF. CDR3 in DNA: TGTGCCATCAGTGAGGATGCGTCGGGGTATGGCTACACCTTC.

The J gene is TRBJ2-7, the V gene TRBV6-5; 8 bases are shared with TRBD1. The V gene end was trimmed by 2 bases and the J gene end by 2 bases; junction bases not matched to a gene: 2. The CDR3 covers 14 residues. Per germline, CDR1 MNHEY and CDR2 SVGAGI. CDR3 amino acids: CASSYKGQAYEQYF. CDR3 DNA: TGTGCCAGCAGTTACAAGGGACAGGCCTACGAGCAGTACTTC.

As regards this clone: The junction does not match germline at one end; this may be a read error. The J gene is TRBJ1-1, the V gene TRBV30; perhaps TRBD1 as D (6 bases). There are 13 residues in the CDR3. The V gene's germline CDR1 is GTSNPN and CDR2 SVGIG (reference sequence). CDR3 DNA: TGTGCCTGGAGTGTAGGGGGTCCGGATTTATCCCTCTTT. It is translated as CAWSVGGPDLSLF.

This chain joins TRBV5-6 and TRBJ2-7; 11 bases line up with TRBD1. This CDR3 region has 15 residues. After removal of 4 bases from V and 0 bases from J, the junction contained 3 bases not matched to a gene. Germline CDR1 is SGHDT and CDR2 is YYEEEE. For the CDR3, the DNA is TGTGCCAGCAGCCGCGGGACAGGGGGCTCCTACGAGCAGTACTTC. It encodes CASSRGTGGSYEQYF.

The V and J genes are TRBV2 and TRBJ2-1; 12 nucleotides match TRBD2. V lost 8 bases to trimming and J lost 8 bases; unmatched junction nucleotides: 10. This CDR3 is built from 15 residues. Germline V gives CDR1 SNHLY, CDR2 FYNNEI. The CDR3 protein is CASEIPTSGSHEQFF. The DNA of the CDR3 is TGTGCCAGCGAAATTCCGACTAGCGGGAGCCATGAGCAGTTCTTC.